This TCR beta chain derives from a study of CXCR3-negative and CXCR3-positive naive CD8 T cells (dated by TCRdb to between 2018 and 2021). Broadly, across the study: In total, roughly 130 million TRB reads were obtained, corresponding to roughly 1.5 +/- 0.3 million reads per library. The diversity and physicochemical repertoire analyses included ten to eleven donors pooled from two independent experiments. For the TRBV-TRBJ cluster analysis, the naive subsets came from about five donors, while the memory cells came from 3 donors.

From the germline V gene, CDR1 is SGHVS and CDR2 is FNYEAQ. The CDR3 runs 15 amino acids, cysteine and phenylalanine included. No nucleotide data were recorded. Each CD8+ T cell subset was flow-sorted in triplicate, with roughly 300,000 cells per subset placed directly into RLT lysis buffer. Peripheral blood mononuclear cells were isolated from buffy coats by standard density gradient centrifugation. An RNeasy Mini Kit was used to extract total RNA from the sorted cells. TCRdb shows the sequencer as NextSeq 550. The Human TCR Profiling Kit (MiLaboratory) was used to make UMI-labeled 5' RACE TRB cDNA libraries. cDNA synthesis used the entire amount of extracted RNA, and PCR amplification then used the entire amount of cDNA produced. Libraries were prepared in parallel using an identical number of PCR cycles. The authors' pipeline ran thus. With a requirement of at least two reads per UMI, MIGEC and MiXCR extracted about 50,000 +/- 10,000 unique UMI-labeled TRB cDNA molecules per library. On average, around 40,000 +/- 10,000 functional in-frame TRB CDR3 nucleotide clonotypes lacking stop codons were found per library. After each sample was downsampled to 5000 UMI-labeled TRB molecules, VDJtools was used to calculate diversity metrics such as normalized Shannon-Wiener and Chao1. For the central five CDR3 residues, VDJtools calculated physicochemical properties weighted by clonotype size, namely interaction energy, strength, volume and Kidera factor 4. Following reprocessing of the reads by TCRdb, the data hold one row per CDR3 protein sequence and no DNA is available. These V and J calls derive from TCRdb rather than the authors' analysis. The sample table on file contains some 40,000 distinct CDR3 sequences. The ten biggest clones cover 7% to 8% of the sample.

Details on this clonotype: Its antigen is unknown.

Beyond this particular receptor, the publication reports: Because surface CD5, which has been linked to self-reactivity in mice, was comparable between naive subsets, TCR interaction strength was also inferred from TRB CDR3 physicochemical properties. Freshly isolated PBMCs were used for most assays because CXCR3 expression went down partially after cryopreservation. Comparably high repertoire diversity was found in both naive subsets, whereas much lower repertoire diversity was found in memory CD8+ T cells. Similar TRBV-TRBJ usage was shown by naive CXCR3-negative and CXCR3-positive cells from the same donor, whereas distinct patterns were shown by memory cells.

The sequenced sample was memory CD8+ T cells from blood. In light of the paper, this sample's cell subset or site label describes: conventional CD8+ memory T cells (TMEM), sorted as controls. The sequence came from a human donor in good health. Some clones in this sample may be carry-over from other donors' samples. The sequence joins TRBV7-6 to TRBJ2-7; TCRdb's D gene call, TRBD1, goes unchecked for lack of DNA. The CDR3 reads CASSPATGPFYEQYF.